Listed below are T cell receptor beta chains from one sample, sequenced in a study of shared clonotypes between healthy human individuals. This table comes from immunoSEQ multiplex PCR, and its TCRdb copy is limited to in-frame clones, with some not included. The sample holds under 2,500,000 clones, approximately 94% seen once. The material sequenced was naive CD4+ T cells sorted from blood. The receptors here all came from a man between 18 and 35 years old in good health. CDR3s include the opening cysteine and the closing phenylalanine or tryptophan. The D gene is left open where the match is weak. Only some rows state a clone size, as once, few, many or a class for expanded clones.

V	size	D	J	length	DNA	CDR3
TRBV5-1	-	-	TRBJ1-1	14	TGCGCCAGCAGCTTGGGTAATACGAACACTGAAGCTTTCTTT	CASSLGNTNTEAFF
TRBV28	-	-	TRBJ1-2	12	TGTGCCAGCAGTTTATCCGGCGATGGCTACACCTTC	CASSLSGDGYTF
TRBV5-6	-	-	TRBJ2-1	16	TGTGCCAGCAGCTCCCTAACGACTCAGGCCTACAATGAGCAGTTCTTC	CASSSLTTQAYNEQFF
TRBV10-3	-	TRBD1	TRBJ1-2	13	TGTGCCATCAGGTTACAGGGGTTGGATGGCTACACCTTC	CAIRLQGLDGYTF
TRBV19	-	TRBD1	TRBJ1-4	19	TGTGCCAGTAGTATGATACCCCACCCGGAGGAGGGACAGTTTGAAAAACTGTTTTTT	CASSMIPHPEEGQFEKLFF
TRBV5-6	-	-	TRBJ2-1	14	TGTGCCAGCAGCTACGATGCTTCAGGCAATGAGCAGTTCTTC	CASSYDASGNEQFF
TRBV30	once	-	TRBJ2-7	11	TGTGCCTGGGGTAGCTCCTACGAGCAGTACTTC	CAWGSSYEQYF
TRBV5-1	-	-	TRBJ2-3	17	TGCGCCACCCGAGGGGGCGGGAAAGGATCGGGCACAGATACGCAGTATTTT	CATRGGGKGSGTDTQYF
TRBV5-4	-	TRBD1	TRBJ1-4	16	TGTGCCAGCAGCCCGGCTCCGGGACAGGTTAATGAAAAACTGTTTTTT	CASSPAPGQVNEKLFF
TRBV7-8	-	TRBD1	TRBJ1-1	14	TGTGCCAGCAGCTTAGTAGGGACAGGGGGTGAAGCTTTCTTT	CASSLVGTGGEAFF
TRBV7-2	-	-	TRBJ2-5	15	TGTGCCAGCAGCTACCGGGGGAAAGCCCGCGGGACCCAGTACTTC	CASSYRGKARGTQYF
TRBV6-5	once	-	TRBJ1-2	12	TGTGCCAGCAGTTACAACAGGGAGGGCTACACCTTC	CASSYNREGYTF
TRBV7-2	-	TRBD1	TRBJ1-2	14	TGTGCCAGCAGCCCCGGGACAGGGCCCTATGGCTACACCTTC	CASSPGTGPYGYTF
TRBV18	-	-	TRBJ2-7	11	TGTGCCAGCTCACCCTCTAACGAGCAGTACTTC	CASSPSNEQYF
TRBV7-9	-	-	TRBJ1-2	15	TGTGCCAGCAGCGAAGGGAACACCCCTAACTATGGCTACACCTTC	CASSEGNTPNYGYTF
TRBV5-1	-	TRBD1	TRBJ2-2	15	TGCGCCAGCACCGACAGGGGGAGGGACACCGGGGAGCTGTTTTTT	CASTDRGRDTGELFF
TRBV4-2	-	-	TRBJ1-5	17	TGTGCCAGCAGCCGGGATGGACGGGGCTTTAGCAATCAGCCCCAGCATTTT	CASSRDGRGFSNQPQHF
TRBV29-1	-	-	TRBJ2-1	12	TGCAGCGTTGATGGGTTATACAATGAGCAGTTCTTC	CSVDGLYNEQFF
TRBV7-2	-	TRBD1	TRBJ1-3	17	TGTGCCAGCAGCTCAAGAGGACAGGGAAATTCTGGAAACACCATATATTTT	CASSSRGQGNSGNTIYF
TRBV28	-	TRBD2	TRBJ2-1	14	TGTGCCAGCAGACTAGCGGGGGGGTGGAATGAGCAGTTCTTC	CASRLAGGWNEQFF
TRBV11-2	-	TRBD2	TRBJ2-5	15	TGTGCCAGCAGCTTATACCAGGGAGGGCAAGAGACCCAGTACTTC	CASSLYQGGQETQYF
TRBV5-1	-	-	TRBJ2-3	15	TGCGCCAGCAGCTTGGCCTTGGGGGGCCCAGATACGCAGTATTTT	CASSLALGGPDTQYF
TRBV1	-	-	TRBJ1-2	17	TGCACCAGCAGCCAAGATCGACCCCCGACCGAGCGTTATGGCTACACCTTC	CTSSQDRPPTERYGYTF
TRBV6-1	-	-	TRBJ1-2	15	TGTGCCAGCACCCGGGGCCCGGGCGGTGGGTATGGCTACACCTTC	CASTRGPGGGYGYTF
TRBV27	-	-	TRBJ2-7	16	TGTGCCAGCAGTCCCTGGGGAGGAAGGGTATCGTACGAGCAGTACTTC	CASSPWGGRVSYEQYF
TRBV12-2	-	-	TRBJ2-5	13	TGTGCAAGTCGCCCCGGACAGGGGGCGATCCAGTACTTC	CASRPGQGAIQYF
TRBV30	-	-	TRBJ2-5	13	TGTGCCTGGGCGGGATCTGGGCAAGAGACCCAGTACTTC	CAWAGSGQETQYF
TRBV7-6	-	-	TRBJ1-4	15	TGTGCCAGCAGCCCCGACAGTAGGGGAATTGAAAAACTGTTTTTT	CASSPDSRGIEKLFF
TRBV11-2	-	-	TRBJ1-2	14	TGTGCCAGCAGCTTAGAAGGGGGACCCTATGGCTACACCTTC	CASSLEGGPYGYTF
TRBV7-2	once	-	TRBJ1-4	12	TGTGCCTCCCGGGGGGGTAATGAAAAACTGTTTTTT	CASRGGNEKLFF
TRBV5-6	-	-	TRBJ1-4	16	TGTGCCAGCAGCCCAACGGGACGGACCCCTAATGAAAAACTGTTTTTT	CASSPTGRTPNEKLFF
TRBV28	-	TRBD1	TRBJ1-4	15	TGTGCCAGCAGTCTCCTAGGGGGCGTGAGCGAAAAACTGTTTTTT	CASSLLGGVSEKLFF
TRBV5-4	-	-	TRBJ1-2	13	TGTGCCAGCACTGTCAGGGTCGAGTATGGCTACACCTTC	CASTVRVEYGYTF
TRBV10-3	-	-	TRBJ2-1	14	TGTGCCATCAGTGATCGTCGGGAGTACAATGAGCAGTTCTTC	CAISDRREYNEQFF
TRBV6-5	-	TRBD1	TRBJ2-2	16	TGTGCCAGCAGTTATTTCCGGACAGGGGGCACCGGGGAGCTGTTTTTT	CASSYFRTGGTGELFF
TRBV6-1	-	-	TRBJ1-2	14	TGTGCCAGCAGTGAGGTGGGCAGCAACTATGGCTACACCTTC	CASSEVGSNYGYTF
TRBV5-4	-	TRBD1	TRBJ2-7	16	TGTGCCAGCAGCTTGGCCGGAGGACAGGGGGACCACGAGCAGTACTTC	CASSLAGGQGDHEQYF
TRBV30	-	-	TRBJ1-1	14	TGTGCCTGGAGTGTTGGGACGGAGAACACTGAAGCTTTCTTT	CAWSVGTENTEAFF
TRBV5-1	-	TRBD1	TRBJ2-5	18	TGCGCCAGCAGTCTGGCCGGGACAGGGGTTTATATCGGAGAGACCCAGTACTTC	CASSLAGTGVYIGETQYF
TRBV7-2	-	-	TRBJ2-5	15	TGTGCCAGCAGCCCCCGTGGCCCGACGGGGGAGACCCAGTACTTC	CASSPRGPTGETQYF
TRBV10-3	-	TRBD1	TRBJ1-5	14	TGTGCCATCAGTGATGGGACAGGGGAACAGCCCCAGCATTTT	CAISDGTGEQPQHF
TRBV5-1	once	-	TRBJ2-5	14	TGCGCCAGCAGCTACAGGGTGAACCAAGAGACCCAGTACTTC	CASSYRVNQETQYF
TRBV10-3	once	TRBD1	TRBJ2-2	18	TGTGCCATCAGTGAGTCTCAGGGACAGGGGATAAACACCGGGGAGCTGTTTTTT	CAISESQGQGINTGELFF
TRBV10-3	-	-	TRBJ1-4	13	TGTGCCATCAGTGAGTCTACTAATGAAAAACTGTTTTTT	CAISESTNEKLFF
TRBV6-1	-	-	TRBJ2-1	15	TGTGCCAGCAGTGGCTTAGGGGGATCCTACAATGAGCAGTTCTTC	CASSGLGGSYNEQFF
TRBV7-2	-	-	TRBJ2-7	13	TGTGCCAGCAGCCAAGGACTACTTGGCGAGCAGTACTTC	CASSQGLLGEQYF
TRBV6-5	-	-	TRBJ1-2	14	TGTGCCAGCACCCGGACAGCTGGCAACTATGGCTACACCTTC	CASTRTAGNYGYTF
TRBV4-3	once	-	TRBJ2-5	16	TGCGCCAGCAGCCAAGGGCCGGGCCTCGCAAGAGAGGCCCAGTACTTC	CASSQGPGLAREAQYF
TRBV9	few	TRBD1	TRBJ2-7	15	TGTGCCAGCAGCGCTGGACAGGGACCCTCCTACGAGCAGTACTTC	CASSAGQGPSYEQYF
TRBV5-6	-	-	TRBJ2-1	16	TGTGCCAGCAGACAGGCCGGGCCCGGCTCCTACAATGAGCAGTTCTTC	CASRQAGPGSYNEQFF
TRBV6-6	-	-	TRBJ2-7	12	TGTGCCAGCAGTGCCCTTTATGGCGAGCAGTACTTC	CASSALYGEQYF
TRBV7-9	-	-	TRBJ1-2	11	TGTGCCAGCGGAACAGGGAAGGGCTACACCTTC	CASGTGKGYTF
TRBV6-5	-	-	TRBJ1-1	12	TGTGCCTCCCACCGGACGAACACTGAAGCTTTCTTT	CASHRTNTEAFF
TRBV7-2	once	-	TRBJ2-7	16	TGTGCCAGCAGTTATCTAGGAGGGCCTTCTTCCTACGAGCAGTACTTC	CASSYLGGPSSYEQYF
TRBV7-2	-	TRBD1	TRBJ2-6	16	TGTGCCAGCAGCTTCCCACAGGGGTCTGGGGCCAACGTCCTGACTTTC	CASSFPQGSGANVLTF